This T cell receptor (beta chain) was captured by sequencing in a study of graft-versus-host responses after intestinal transplantation. Overall study: Recipients across the board were started on anti-thymocyte globulin induction, then kept on tacrolimus and steroids for around 3 years.

The protocol was immunoSEQ multiplex PCR, while the TCRdb copy is restricted to in-frame clones and leaves out a portion. The top ten hold 2% to 2.5% of the sample, which has 85,000 to 95,000 clones, around 93% seen once. General study points: Maximum circulating GvH clone levels tracked with early post-transplant HvG decreases. Individuals carrying graft-donor T cell macrochimerism showed high graft-versus-host to host-versus-graft clonal ratios in allografts. Recipient marrow held GvH clones, some first seen in ileum or blood.

In the case of this clone: Its antigen is still unknown.

The junction had 4 bases not matched to a gene; V was cut back by 2 bases and J by 8 bases. In germline, CDR1 is SNHLY, CDR2 FYNNEI. This CDR3 comprises 13 residues. The material sequenced was unstimulated CD8+ T cells sorted from spleen or lymph node cells, taken before intestinal transplant. The source of this sequence is a human donor who received an intestinal transplant. This chain links TRBV2 with TRBJ1-2; 8 positions agree with TRBD1. The CDR3 region is CASSEYRGDGYTF. As DNA, the CDR3 is TGTGCCAGCAGTGAATACAGGGGGGACGGCTACACCTTC.